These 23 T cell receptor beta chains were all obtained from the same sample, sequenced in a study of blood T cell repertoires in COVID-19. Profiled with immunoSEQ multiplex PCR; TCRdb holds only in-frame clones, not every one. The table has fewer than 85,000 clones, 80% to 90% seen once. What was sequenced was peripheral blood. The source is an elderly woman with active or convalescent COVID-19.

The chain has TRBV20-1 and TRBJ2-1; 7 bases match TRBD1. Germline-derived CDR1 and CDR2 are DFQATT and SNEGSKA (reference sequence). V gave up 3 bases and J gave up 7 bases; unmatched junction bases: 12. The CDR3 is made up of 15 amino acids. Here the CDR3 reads CSASNAQQGTNEQFF. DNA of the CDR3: TGCAGTGCTAGTAACGCCCAACAGGGGACGAATGAGCAGTTCTTC.

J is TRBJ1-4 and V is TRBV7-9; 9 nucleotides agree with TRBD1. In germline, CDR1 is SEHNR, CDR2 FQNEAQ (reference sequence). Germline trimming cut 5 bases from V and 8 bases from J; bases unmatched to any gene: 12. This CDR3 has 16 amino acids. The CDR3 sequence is CASSLDTGGAREKLFF. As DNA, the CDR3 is TGTGCCAGCAGCCTGGATACAGGGGGCGCAAGGGAAAAACTGTTTTTT. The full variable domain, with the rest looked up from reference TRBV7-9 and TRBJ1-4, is DTGVSQNPRHKITKRGQNVTFRCDPISEHNRLYWYRQTLGQGPEFLTYFQNEAQLEKSRLLSDRFSAERPKGSFSTLEIQRTEQGDSAMYLCASSLDTGGAREKLFFGSGTQLSVL.

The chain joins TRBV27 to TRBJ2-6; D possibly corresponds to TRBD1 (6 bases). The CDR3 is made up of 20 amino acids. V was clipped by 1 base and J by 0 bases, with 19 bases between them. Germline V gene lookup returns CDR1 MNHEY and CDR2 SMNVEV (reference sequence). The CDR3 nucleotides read TGTGCCAGCAGTTTATATCAGGGGCGAAATGATCTCTCTGGGGCCAACGTCCTGACTTTC. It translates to CASSLYQGRNDLSGANVLTF.

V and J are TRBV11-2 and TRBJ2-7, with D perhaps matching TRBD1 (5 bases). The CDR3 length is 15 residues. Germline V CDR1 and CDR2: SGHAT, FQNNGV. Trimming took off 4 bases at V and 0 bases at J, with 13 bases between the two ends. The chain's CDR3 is CASSSWGHSSYEQYF. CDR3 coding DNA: TGTGCCAGCAGCTCATGGGGCCACAGCTCCTACGAGCAGTACTTC.

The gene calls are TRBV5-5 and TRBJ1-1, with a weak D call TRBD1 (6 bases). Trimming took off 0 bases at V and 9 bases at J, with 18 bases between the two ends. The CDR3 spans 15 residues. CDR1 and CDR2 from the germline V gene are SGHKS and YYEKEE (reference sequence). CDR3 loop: CASSLVLGDRDKAFF. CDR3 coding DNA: TGTGCCAGCAGCTTGGTTCTAGGGGACCGGGACAAAGCTTTCTTT.

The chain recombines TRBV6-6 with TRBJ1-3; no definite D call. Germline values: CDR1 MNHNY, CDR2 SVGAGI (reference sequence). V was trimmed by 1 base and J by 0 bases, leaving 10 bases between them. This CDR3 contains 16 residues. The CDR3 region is CASSYLVVDSGNTIYF. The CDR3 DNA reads TGTGCCAGCAGTTACTTAGTAGTCGACTCTGGAAACACCATATATTTT.

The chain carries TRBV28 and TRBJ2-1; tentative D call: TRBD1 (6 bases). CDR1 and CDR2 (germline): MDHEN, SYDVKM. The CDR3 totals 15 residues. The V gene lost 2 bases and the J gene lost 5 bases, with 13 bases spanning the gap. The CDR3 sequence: CASSLGQGSNNEQFF. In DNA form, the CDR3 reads TGTGCCAGCAGTTTAGGGCAGGGGTCCAACAATGAGCAGTTCTTC.

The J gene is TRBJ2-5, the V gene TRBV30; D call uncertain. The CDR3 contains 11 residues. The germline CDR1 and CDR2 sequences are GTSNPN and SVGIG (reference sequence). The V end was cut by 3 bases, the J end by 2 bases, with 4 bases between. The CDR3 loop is CAWSAQETQYF. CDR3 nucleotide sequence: TGTGCCTGGAGCGCGCAAGAGACCCAGTACTTC. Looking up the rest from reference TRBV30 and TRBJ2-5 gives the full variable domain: SQTIHQWPATLVQPVGSPLSLECTVEGTSNPNLYWYRQAAGRGLQLLFYSVGIGQISSEVPQNLSASRPQDRQFILSSKKLLLSDSGFYLCAWSAQETQYFGPGTRLLVL.

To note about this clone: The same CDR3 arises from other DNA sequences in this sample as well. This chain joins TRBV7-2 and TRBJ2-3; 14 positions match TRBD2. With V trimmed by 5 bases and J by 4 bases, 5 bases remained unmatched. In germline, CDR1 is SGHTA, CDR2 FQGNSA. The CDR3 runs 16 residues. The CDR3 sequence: CASSPPGLAGADTQYF. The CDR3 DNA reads TGTGCCAGCAGCCCTCCGGGACTAGCGGGAGCAGATACGCAGTATTTT.

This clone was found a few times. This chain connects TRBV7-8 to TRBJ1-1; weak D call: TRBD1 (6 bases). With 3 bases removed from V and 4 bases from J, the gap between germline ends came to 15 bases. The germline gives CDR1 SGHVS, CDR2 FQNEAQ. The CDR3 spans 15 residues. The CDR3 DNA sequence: TGTGCCAGCAGCTTCCAGGGGCGAGTCGGCACTGAAGCTTTCTTT. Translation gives CASSFQGRVGTEAFF.

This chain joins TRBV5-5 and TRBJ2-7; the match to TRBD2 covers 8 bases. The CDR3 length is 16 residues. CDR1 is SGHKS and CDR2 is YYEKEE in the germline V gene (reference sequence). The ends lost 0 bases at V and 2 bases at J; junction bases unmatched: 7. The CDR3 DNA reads TGTGCCAGCAGCTTGGCTTCTAGCGGGTCGACCTACGAGCAGTACTTC. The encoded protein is CASSLASSGSTYEQYF.

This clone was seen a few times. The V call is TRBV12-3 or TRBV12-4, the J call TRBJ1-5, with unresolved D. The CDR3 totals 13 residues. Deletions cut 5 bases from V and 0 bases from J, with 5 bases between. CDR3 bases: TGTGCCAGCAGTCCGAGTAGCAATCAGCCCCAGCATTTT. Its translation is CASSPSSNQPQHF.

The CDR3 nucleotides are TGTGCCAGCCACCGGACAGCAACTAATGAAAAACTGTTTTTT. Protein sequence: CASHRTATNEKLFF. This chain uses TRBV6-6 with TRBJ1-4; tentatively, D is TRBD1 (6 bases). CDR1 and CDR2 (germline): MNHNY, SVGAGI (reference sequence). The CDR3 runs 14 residues. The germline V and J ends were trimmed by 8 bases and 0 bases, with 10 bases remaining between them.

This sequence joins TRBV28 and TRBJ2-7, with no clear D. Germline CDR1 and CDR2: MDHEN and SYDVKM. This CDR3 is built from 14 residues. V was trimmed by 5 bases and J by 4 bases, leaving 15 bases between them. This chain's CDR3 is CASSPPRGRYEQYF. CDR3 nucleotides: TGTGCCAGCAGTCCCCCCCGAGGCCGATACGAGCAGTACTTC. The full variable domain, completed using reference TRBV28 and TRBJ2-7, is DVKVTQSSRYLVKRTGEKVFLECVQDMDHENMFWYRQDPGLGLRLIYFSYDVKMKEKGDIPEGYSVSREKKERFSLILESASTNQTSMYLCASSPPRGRYEQYFGPGTRLTVT.

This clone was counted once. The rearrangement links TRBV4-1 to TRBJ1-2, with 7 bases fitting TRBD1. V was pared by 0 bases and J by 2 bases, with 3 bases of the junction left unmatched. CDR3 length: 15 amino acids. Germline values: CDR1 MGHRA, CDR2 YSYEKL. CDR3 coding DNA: TGCGCCAGCAGCCAAGACTGGGACAGAAACTATGGCTACACCTTC. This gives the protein CASSQDWDRNYGYTF.

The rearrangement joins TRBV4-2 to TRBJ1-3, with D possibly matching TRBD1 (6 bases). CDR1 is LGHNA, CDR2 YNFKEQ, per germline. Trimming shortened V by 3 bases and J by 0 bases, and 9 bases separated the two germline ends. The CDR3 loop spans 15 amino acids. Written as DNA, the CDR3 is TGTGCCAGCAGCCAGAGACAGGCCTCTGGAAACACCATATATTTT. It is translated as CASSQRQASGNTIYF.

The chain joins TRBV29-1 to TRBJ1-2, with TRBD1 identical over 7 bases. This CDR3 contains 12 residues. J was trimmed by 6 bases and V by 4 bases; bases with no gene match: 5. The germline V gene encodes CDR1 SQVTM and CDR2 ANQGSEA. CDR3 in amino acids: CSVVPTGNGYTF. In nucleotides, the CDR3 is TGCAGCGTTGTACCGACAGGGAATGGCTACACCTTC.

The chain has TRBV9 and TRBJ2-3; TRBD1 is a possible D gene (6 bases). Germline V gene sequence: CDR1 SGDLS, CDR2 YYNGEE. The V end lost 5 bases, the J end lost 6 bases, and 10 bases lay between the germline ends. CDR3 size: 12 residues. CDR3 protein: CASSGQGDTQYF. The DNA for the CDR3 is TGTGCCAGCAGTGGCCAGGGGGATACGCAGTATTTT.

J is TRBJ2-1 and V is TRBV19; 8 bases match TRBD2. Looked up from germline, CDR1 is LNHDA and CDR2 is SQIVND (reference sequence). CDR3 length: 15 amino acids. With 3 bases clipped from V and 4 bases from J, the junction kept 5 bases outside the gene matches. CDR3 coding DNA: TGTGCCAGTAGTATTGCAGCGGGAGAGTACAATGAGCAGTTCTTC. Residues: CASSIAAGEYNEQFF.

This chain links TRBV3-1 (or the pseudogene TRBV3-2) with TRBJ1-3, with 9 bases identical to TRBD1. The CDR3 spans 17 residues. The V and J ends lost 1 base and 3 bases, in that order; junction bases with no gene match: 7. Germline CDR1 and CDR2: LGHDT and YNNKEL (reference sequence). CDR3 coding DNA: TGTGCCAGCAGCCAAGTGGGGACAGGGAGAGATGGAAACACCATATATTTT. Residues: CASSQVGTGRDGNTIYF.

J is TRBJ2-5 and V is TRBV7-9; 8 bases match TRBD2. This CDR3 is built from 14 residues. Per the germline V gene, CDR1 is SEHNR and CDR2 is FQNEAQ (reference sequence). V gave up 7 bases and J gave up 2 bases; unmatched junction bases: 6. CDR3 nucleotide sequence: TGTGCCAGCAAACTAGCGGTTGAACAAGAGACCCAGTACTTC. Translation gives CASKLAVEQETQYF.

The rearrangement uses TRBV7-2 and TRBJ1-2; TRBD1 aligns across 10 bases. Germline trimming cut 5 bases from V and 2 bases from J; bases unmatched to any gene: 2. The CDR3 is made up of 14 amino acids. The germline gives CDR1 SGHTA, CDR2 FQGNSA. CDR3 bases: TGTGCCAGCAGCGACAGGGGGCCGAACTATGGCTACACCTTC. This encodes CASSDRGPNYGYTF.

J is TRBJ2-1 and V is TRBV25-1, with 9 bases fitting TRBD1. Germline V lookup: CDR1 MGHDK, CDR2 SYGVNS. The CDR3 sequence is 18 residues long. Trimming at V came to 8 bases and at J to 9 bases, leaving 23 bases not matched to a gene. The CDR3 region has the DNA TGTGCCAGCGTGAATCAAGGTCCTCGGACAGGGGTATGGGGTGAGCAGTTCTTC. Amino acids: CASVNQGPRTGVWGEQFF.